This TCR beta chain was documented in a study of cytomegalovirus exposure and HLA in healthy donors. Researchers ran the PCR with 60 Vbeta and 13 Jbeta primers. Using immunoSEQ multiplex PCR, the repertoire was profiled, and TCRdb retains in-frame clones only, with some absent. The data hold over 150,000 clones, with 68% observed a single time. The CDR3 runs to 14 residues. From germline, CDR1 is LGHNA and CDR2 YNFKEQ. V lost 0 bases, J lost 8 bases, and 13 bases lay in between. The sequence was collected from a man aged 45-65 years in good health and CMV-seronegative. The sequencing input was PBMCs. The J gene is TRBJ1-2, the V gene TRBV4-2; D is unresolved. CDR3 sequence (DNA): TGTGCCAGCAGCCAAGATCCGGGGTATGACGGCTACACCTTC. Translation: CASSQDPGYDGYTF.